Listed here are 20 T cell receptor beta chains from one sample, sequenced in a study of tumor-infiltrating lymphocytes in primary liver carcinoma. cDNA specific to TCR beta was made from 450 to 500 ng of total RNA, with a constant-region primer employed for priming. Three nested multiplex PCR rounds, a slightly modified ARM-PCR, produced the libraries for TCR beta. The first two PCR rounds used TRBV1-TRBV30 primers with a Cbeta primer, about 9 cycles each. TCRdb called the multiplex PCR reads again in MiXCR, with one record for every CDR3 protein. Among approximately 110,000 distinct CDR3 sequences listed, under 65% were seen once. Joint extraction of RNA and DNA used about 17-33 mg of bulk tissue that was unsorted. Sequences were obtained from liver tumor tissue from sampling region 3. Subset here: tumor region T3, left-lateral pole. The source of these receptors is a woman aged 55-75 years with primary liver carcinoma and hepatitis B virus infection.

As for this clonotype: The junction does not match germline at one end; this may be a read error. This chain connects TRBV28 to TRBJ2-5; D is unresolved. The germline gives CDR1 MDHEN, CDR2 SYDVKM. The CDR3 has 12 amino acids. This CDR3 reads CVSSKVTETQYF. The CDR3 coding sequence is TGTGTCAGCAGTAAGGTAACGGAGACCCAGTACTTC.

A word on this clonotype: An end of the junction differs from the germline gene, which may be a read error. The chain is built from TRBV5-1 and TRBJ2-6, with 8 bases that match TRBD1. The CDR3 covers 21 residues. Looked up from germline, CDR1 is SGHRS and CDR2 is YFSETQ. The CDR3, as DNA: TGCGCCAACAGCTTGGATTATCGCGGGCCAGGGGGCTTCTCTGGGGCCAACGTCCTGACTTTC. Amino acids: CANSLDYRGPGGFSGANVLTF.

Regarding this clonotype: One junction end does not reproduce the germline sequence, and a read error may be involved. The rearrangement links TRBV29-1 to TRBJ1-2; D is ambiguous. Germline assignment: CDR1 SQVTM and CDR2 ANQGSEA. CDR3 size: 13 residues. CDR3 nucleotides: TGCAGCGTCCCCTCGGCCACTAAGTATGGCTACACCTTT. Translating it yields CSVPSATKYGYTF.

The rearrangement uses TRBV29-1 and TRBJ2-1; no clear D. V lost 5 bases, J lost 7 bases, and 18 bases lay in between. The CDR3 is 14 amino acids. The germline V gene encodes CDR1 SQVTM and CDR2 ANQGSEA. The CDR3 DNA follows: TGCAGCGTTCATCATACTGGGTGGTATAATGAGCAGTTCTTC. Translating gives CSVHHTGWYNEQFF.

This clonotype was found a few times. The V and J genes are TRBV19 and TRBJ1-5, with D perhaps matching TRBD1 (6 bases). The CDR3 spans 15 residues. V was shortened by 3 bases and J by 2 bases, with 11 bases between the two germline ends. Germline V gene lookup returns CDR1 LNHDA and CDR2 SQIVND (reference sequence). This chain's CDR3 is CASSILGGGNQPQHF. The CDR3 DNA is TGTGCCAGTAGTATCTTGGGGGGCGGCAATCAGCCCCAGCATTTT. Variable domain in full (rest from reference TRBV19 and TRBJ1-5): DGGITQSPKYLFRKEGQNVTLSCEQNLNHDAMYWYRQDPGQGLRLIYYSQIVNDFQKGDIAEGYSVSREKKESFPLTVTSAQKNPTAFYLCASSILGGGNQPQHFGDGTRLSIL.

This clonotype appeared many times. V is TRBV6-2 or TRBV6-3 and J is TRBJ2-7; 7 bases are shared with TRBD2. The J segment lost 3 bases and the V segment lost 2 bases, leaving 10 bases of the junction unmatched. CDR1 is MNHEY, CDR2 SVGEGT, per germline. CDR3 length: 16 amino acids. CDR3 nucleotide sequence: TGTGCCAGCAGTTACGCCCAGGGCGGGAGCGACTACGAGCAGTACTTC. It codes for CASSYAQGGSDYEQYF.

On this clonotype itself: The junction and the germline gene differ at one end; a read error may be behind it. The CDR3 protein is CAGRPSLDTGELFF. CDR3 sequence (DNA): TGTGCCGGCAGACCGAGCCTCGACACCGGAGAGCTGTTTTTT. The rearrangement joins TRBV11-1 to TRBJ2-2, with unresolved D. CDR1 and CDR2 from the germline V gene are SGHAT and FQDESV (reference sequence). The CDR3 has 14 amino acids.

This clonotype has ten or more counts. The gene calls are TRBV6-1 and TRBJ2-1; the D gene is possibly TRBD1 (6 bases). V shed 1 base and J shed 10 bases, with 17 bases lying between them. The CDR3 extends over 15 amino acids. Germline lookup yields CDR1 MNHNS and CDR2 SASEGT. The CDR3 sequence is CASSEGGALRGEQFF. The DNA of the CDR3 is TGTGCCAGCAGTGAAGGTGGCGCACTCAGGGGCGAGCAGTTCTTC.

This clonotype was found a few times. The V and J genes are TRBV11-2 and TRBJ1-5; D unclear. The end of the DNA fits TRBJ2-3 better, so the J call may be wrong. The CDR3 consists of 13 residues. Germline loops: CDR1 SGHAT, CDR2 FQNNGV. The chain's CDR3 is CASSLTNNQPQYF. The CDR3 coding sequence is TGTGCCAGCAGCTTAACTAACAATCAGCCCCAGTATTTT.

V and J are TRBV29-1 and TRBJ2-7; 8 bases map to TRBD2. This CDR3 spans 13 amino acids. CDR1 SQVTM and CDR2 ANQGSEA come from the germline V gene. For the CDR3, the DNA is TGCAACGTGGGGTGGACTAGCAGCGACGAGCAGTACTTC. Translated: CNVGWTSSDEQYF.

Comments on this clonotype: A read error may be the cause here, since a much bigger clone is one base away. The chain employs TRBV5-6 and TRBJ2-3, with a weak D call TRBD1 (6 bases). Germline lookup yields CDR1 SGHDT and CDR2 YYEEEE. CDR3 length equals 18 residues. In DNA, the CDR3 is TGTGCCGGCAGCTTGTGGACAGTCACCCCCACTAGCACAGATACGCAGTATTTT. It is translated as CAGSLWTVTPTSTDTQYF.

As for this clonotype: A junction end diverges from the germline sequence, so it may reflect a read error. This chain uses TRBV24-1 with TRBJ2-1; D is perhaps TRBD1 (6 bases). The CDR3 extends over 15 amino acids. The germline V gene has CDR1 KGHDR and CDR2 SFDVKD. As DNA, the CDR3 is TGTGTCAGCAGAAGGGGGTCTGAGCTCTACAGTGAGCAGTTCTTC. Its translation: CVSRRGSELYSEQFF.

This clonotype was counted many times. J is TRBJ1-5 and V is TRBV28; D possibly corresponds to TRBD1 (5 bases). The CDR3 extends over 12 amino acids. V lost 4 bases and J 15 bases, leaving 16 bases between the germline ends. The germline V gene has CDR1 MDHEN and CDR2 SYDVKM. The DNA of the CDR3 is TGTGCCAGCAGTTCCACGGGACCCATCTGGCATTTT. It yields the protein CASSSTGPIWHF.

Details on this clonotype: One end of the junction is discordant with germline, which a read error may explain. This chain connects TRBV11-1 to TRBJ2-1, with 8 bases matching TRBD2. Looked up from germline, CDR1 is SGHAT and CDR2 is FQDESV (reference sequence). The CDR3 consists of 15 residues. The CDR3 spells CASSGTGGRGNEQSF. In DNA, the CDR3 is TGTGCCAGCAGCGGTACGGGGGGGAGAGGTAATGAGCAGTCCTTC.

Notes on this clonotype: The germline gene is not matched at one end of the junction; a read error may be the cause. The chain employs TRBV4-2 and TRBJ2-1; D is unclear. The CDR3 sequence is 15 residues long. CDR1 is LGHNA, CDR2 YNFKEQ, per germline. The CDR3 DNA is TGTGCCGGCAGCCAAGATTCGAGCTCCTACAATGAGCAGTTTTTC. Translating it yields CAGSQDSSSYNEQFF.

This clonotype was counted once. One junction end disagrees with the germline gene, perhaps due to a read error. This chain uses TRBV28 with TRBJ2-1; D uncertain. CDR1 and CDR2 from the germline V gene are MDHEN and SYDVKM. CDR3 length: 13 amino acids. CDR3 in DNA: TGTGCCAGCAGTTTAAAGGTCTACAATGGGCAGTTCTTC. Encoded protein: CASSLKVYNGQFF.

Comment on this clonotype: The CDR3 carries no conserved terminal phenylalanine or tryptophan, so it likely arises from a read error. The genes are TRBV11-2 and TRBJ2-7, with 7 nucleotides matching TRBD1. Germline V gene sequence: CDR1 SGHAT, CDR2 FQNNGV. This CDR3 spans 14 amino acids. DNA of the CDR3: TGTGCCAACAGCGCTGTAGGGGGCGCCTACGAGCAGTACCTC. Amino acids: CANSAVGGAYEQYL.

There are many counts of this clonotype. V and J are TRBV28 and TRBJ1-2, with D possibly matching TRBD1 (5 bases). The V gene's germline CDR1 is MDHEN and CDR2 SYDVKM. The CDR3 loop spans 13 amino acids. With 5 bases removed from V and 8 bases from J, the gap between germline ends came to 15 bases. CDR3 nucleotide sequence: TGTGCCAGCAGTCCCCCGGGGGGTTGGGGCTACACCTTC. Protein product: CASSPPGGWGYTF.

This clonotype came up a few times. This chain uses TRBV19 with TRBJ2-2, with D maybe TRBD1 (5 bases). CDR3 length: 13 residues. V lost 1 base and J 8 bases, leaving 8 bases between the germline ends. The germline gives CDR1 LNHDA, CDR2 SQIVND (reference sequence). DNA for the CDR3: TGTGCCAGTAGTATAGGGCAGGGAGGGGAGCTGTTTTTT. Translation: CASSIGQGGELFF. Full variable domain (rest looked up from reference TRBV19 and TRBJ2-2): DGGITQSPKYLFRKEGQNVTLSCEQNLNHDAMYWYRQDPGQGLRLIYYSQIVNDFQKGDIAEGYSVSREKKESFPLTVTSAQKNPTAFYLCASSIGQGGELFFGEGSRLTVL.

To note about this clonotype: As the CDR3 is not closed by the conserved phenylalanine or tryptophan, this likely results from a read error. The rearrangement joins TRBV11-3 to TRBJ2-2; possibly TRBD2 for D (5 bases). The ends were cut back, 6 bases at V and 5 bases at J, with 13 bases in the middle. CDR1 SGHNT and CDR2 YENEEA come from the germline V gene. CDR3 size: 14 residues. The CDR3 protein is CASSGTSATGELFS. The DNA of the CDR3 is TGTGCCAGCAGTGGAACTAGTGCGACCGGGGAGCTGTTTTCT.